This passage covers 9 T cell receptor beta chains from one sample sequenced in a study of blood T cell repertoires in COVID-19 (dated by TCRdb to the early 2020s). Receptor libraries were prepared by the immunoSEQ multiplex PCR assay. Imported from immuneACCESS, the table was reduced by TCRdb to in-frame sequences with V and J called. These copies leave out some clones; in studies compared against another copy, an unresolved V gene accounts for under half, and the cause of the remainder is not known. The sample profile shows roughly 90,000 clones; about 77% of them were found once. The ten largest make up about 15% of the sample. Input material: peripheral blood. The receptors derive from a human donor in a cohort sampled during active COVID-19.

The CDR3 is CASSFSAGSGVTQYF. The CDR3 DNA reads as TGTGCCAGCAGTTTCTCAGCGGGATCCGGGGTGACCCAGTACTTC. The chain recombines TRBV27 with TRBJ2-5, with 7 bases that match TRBD2. CDR3 size: 15 residues. V shed 3 bases and J 7 bases; nucleotides not matched to a gene: 11. Germline CDR1 is MNHEY and CDR2 is SMNVEV (reference sequence).

This clone was counted once. The chain recombines TRBV30 with TRBJ1-1; TRBD1 matches at 8 bases. CDR3 length: 13 amino acids. V was pared by 7 bases and J by 2 bases, with 6 bases of the junction left unmatched. Germline V gene data show CDR1 as GTSNPN and CDR2 as SVGIG (reference sequence). CDR3 in DNA: TGTGCCTTCTCGGACAGGGCCAACACTGAAGCTTTCTTT. As protein: CAFSDRANTEAFF.

This sequence joins TRBV3-1 (or the pseudogene TRBV3-2) and TRBJ2-7; D unclear. V lost 6 bases and J lost 2, with 8 bases in between. The CDR3 contains 12 residues. Germline CDR1 LGHDT, CDR2 YNNKEL (reference sequence). CDR3 coding DNA: TGTGCCAGCAGTGCCAGAACCTACGAGCAGTACTTC. It translates to CASSARTYEQYF.

This clone was counted ten times or more. The chain couples TRBV28 to TRBJ1-4; 8 bases are a match to TRBD1. This CDR3 is 15 amino acids long. J was trimmed by 7 bases and V by 3 bases; bases with no gene match: 7. Germline V gene data show CDR1 as MDHEN and CDR2 as SYDVKM. CDR3 nucleotides: TGTGCCAGCAGTTTCGGACAGGGTGTGAGTGAAAAACTGTTTTTT. Amino acid sequence: CASSFGQGVSEKLFF. Complete variable domain (other parts from reference TRBV28 and TRBJ1-4): DVKVTQSSRYLVKRTGEKVFLECVQDMDHENMFWYRQDPGLGLRLIYFSYDVKMKEKGDIPEGYSVSREKKERFSLILESASTNQTSMYLCASSFGQGVSEKLFFGSGTQLSVL.

This chain links TRBV6-5 with TRBJ2-7, with D unclear. This CDR3 is built from 13 residues. V was cut by 6 bases and J by 2 bases, with 11 bases left in between. CDR1 and CDR2 (germline): MNHEY, SVGAGI. Here the CDR3 reads CASSPTPTYEQYF. The CDR3 bases are TGTGCCAGCAGCCCAACACCAACCTACGAGCAGTACTTC.

The V gene is TRBV10-3, the J gene TRBJ2-7; TRBD1 might be the D (5 bases). With 4 bases removed from V and 2 bases from J, the gap between germline ends came to 6 bases. The CDR3 spans 12 residues. Germline V gene lookup returns CDR1 ENHRY and CDR2 SYGVKD. The CDR3 DNA is TGTGCCATCAGTGGACAGACCTACGAGCAGTACTTC. This gives the protein CAISGQTYEQYF.

The chain joins TRBV6-5 to TRBJ2-1; 9 bases are shared with TRBD1. Germline V gene sequence: CDR1 MNHEY, CDR2 SVGAGI. The CDR3 has 15 residues. The V and J ends lost 5 bases and 9 bases, in that order; junction bases with no gene match: 11. CDR3 sequence: CASSHSKQGASEQFF. In DNA, the CDR3 is TGTGCCAGCAGTCACAGCAAACAGGGGGCGAGTGAGCAGTTCTTC.

V usage is TRBV4-1 and J usage is TRBJ1-1; D is ambiguous. V was pared by 0 bases and J by 4 bases, with 12 bases between. Germline CDR1 reads MGHRA; CDR2 reads YSYEKL. This CDR3 is 15 amino acids long. CDR3 residues: CASSQDEVSGTEAFF. Here the CDR3 DNA reads TGCGCCAGCAGCCAAGACGAGGTAAGCGGCACTGAAGCTTTCTTT.

J is TRBJ1-1 and V is TRBV27; 8 bases line up with TRBD1. The CDR3 length is 14 residues. Germline V lookup: CDR1 MNHEY, CDR2 SMNVEV (reference sequence). J lost 4 bases, V lost 6 bases, and 7 bases had no gene match. CDR3 DNA: TGTGCCAGCAGGGACGACAGGGGTGTCACTGAAGCTTTCTTT. Its translation: CASRDDRGVTEAFF.